The clone carrying this T cell receptor (beta chain) was counted once. Its antigen is not known. TCRdb re-called the multiplex PCR reads through MiXCR, storing one row per CDR3 protein. The sample has 150,000 to 200,000 distinct CDR3 sequences; 30% to 35% are singletons. The lymph nodes were axillary draining lymph nodes from breast cancer patients. CDR3 length: 15 amino acids. The V gene lost 1 base and the J gene lost 0 bases, with 10 bases spanning the gap. Germline lookup yields CDR1 DFQATT and CDR2 SNEGSKA (reference sequence). This sample was included in a study of breast tumors, draining lymph nodes, adjacent tissues. Study results and limitations: Tumor TCR diversity was below lymph nodes but above nontumor tissue. Findings are consistent with lymph node origin and intratumoral expansion of most tumor T cells.

The specimen sequenced was axillary lymph node tissue. This rearrangement joins TRBV20-1 to TRBJ2-1; tentative D call: TRBD2 (5 bases). This receptor was obtained from a female donor with breast cancer. Some clones in this sample may be carry-over from other donors' samples. The chain's CDR3 is CSARGGPSSYNEQFF. DNA of the CDR3: TGCAGTGCTAGAGGAGGGCCGAGCTCCTACAATGAGCAGTTCTTC.